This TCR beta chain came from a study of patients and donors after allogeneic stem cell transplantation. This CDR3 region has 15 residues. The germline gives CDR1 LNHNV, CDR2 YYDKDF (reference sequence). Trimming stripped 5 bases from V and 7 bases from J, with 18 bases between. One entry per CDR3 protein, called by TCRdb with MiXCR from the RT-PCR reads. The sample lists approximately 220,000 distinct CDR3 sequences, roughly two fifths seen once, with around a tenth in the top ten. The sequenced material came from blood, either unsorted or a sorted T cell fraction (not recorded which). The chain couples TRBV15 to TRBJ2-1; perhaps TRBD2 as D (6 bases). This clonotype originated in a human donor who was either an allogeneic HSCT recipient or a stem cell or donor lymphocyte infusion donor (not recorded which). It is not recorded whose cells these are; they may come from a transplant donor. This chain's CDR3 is CATSGRDSRVNEQFF. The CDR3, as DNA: TGTGCCACCAGCGGCCGGGACTCTAGGGTGAATGAGCAGTTCTTC.